This is a list of T cell receptor beta chains from one sample in a study of human T cells and chemical hapten exposure. TCRdb analysed the RACE reads with MiXCR anew, one entry per CDR3 protein. The table records just over 80,000 distinct CDR3 sequences, about 10% of them present only once. Sequenced material: whole blood, taken in connection with sensitization to the hapten diphenylcyclopropenone (DPC). Receptors were obtained from a woman in her forties or fifties with alopecia areata. Some clones in this sample may be carry-over from other donors' samples. CDR3s include the opening cysteine and the closing phenylalanine or tryptophan. The order of the fields is D gene, clone size, V gene, J gene, CDR3 protein, CDR3 DNA. The D gene is left open where the match is weak. Size is stated for part of the rows, as once, few or many counts, or as a class when the clone is expanded.

NA	few	TRBV4-3	TRBJ2-7	CASSQVSGGNYEQYF	TGCGCCAGCAGCCAAGTATCAGGAGGAAACTACGAGCAGTACTTC
TRBD1	few	TRBV19	TRBJ2-1	CASRRGQGAIEQFF	TGTGCCAGTAGACGGGGACAGGGGGCGATTGAGCAGTTCTTC
NA	many	TRBV5-1	TRBJ2-1	CASSSDGGDEQFF	TGCGCCAGCAGTTCAGACGGGGGCGATGAGCAGTTCTTC
NA	many	TRBV2	TRBJ2-7	CASSVFAGAYEQYF	TGTGCCAGCAGTGTCTTCGCAGGAGCCTACGAGCAGTACTTC
NA	few	TRBV2	TRBJ2-2	CASSTQPGTGELFF	TGTGCCAGCAGTACCCAACCCGGAACCGGGGAGCTGTTTTTT
TRBD2	NA	TRBV4-3	TRBJ2-7	CASSQQRGGLFEQYF	TGCGCCAGCAGCCAACAGCGGGGGGGACTCTTCGAGCAGTACTTC
NA	NA	TRBV6-5	TRBJ2-3	CASSFTRGTDTQYF	TGTGCCAGCAGTTTCACTCGGGGAACAGATACGCAGTATTTT
TRBD2	few	TRBV7-2	TRBJ2-7	CASSLVSGAPREQYF	TGTGCCAGCAGCTTAGTTAGCGGGGCCCCTAGGGAGCAGTACTTC
NA	few	TRBV4-2	TRBJ2-3	CASSQDGLGKGTDTQYF	TGTGCCAGCAGCCAAGATGGACTCGGGAAGGGCACAGATACGCAGTATTTT
NA	NA	TRBV3-1	TRBJ1-1	CASSQVMNTEAFF	TGTGCCAGCAGCCAAGTCATGAACACTGAAGCTTTCTTT
NA	few	TRBV7-6	TRBJ2-2	CASSRTNTGELFF	TGTGCCAGCAGCAGGACCAACACCGGGGAGCTGTTTTTT
NA	NA	TRBV7-9	TRBJ1-1	CASSAGFMNTEAFF	TGTGCCAGCAGCGCAGGTTTCATGAACACTGAAGCTTTCTTT
NA	few	TRBV28	TRBJ2-5	CAVRGAGQETQYF	TGTGCCGTCCGGGGGGCAGGACAAGAGACCCAGTACTTC
NA	NA	TRBV20-1	TRBJ2-5	CSGADHETQYF	TGCAGTGGGGCGGACCACGAGACCCAGTACTTC
NA	medium-sized	TRBV28	TRBJ2-2	CASREARDTGELFF	TGTGCCAGCAGAGAGGCCAGGGACACCGGGGAGCTGTTTTTT
NA	NA	TRBV29-1	TRBJ2-1	CSSGRTSEQFF	TGCAGCTCGGGCAGGACTTCGGAGCAGTTCTTC
NA	NA	TRBV20-1	TRBJ2-1	CSARVGVSYNEQFF	TGCAGTGCTAGAGTGGGGGTGTCCTACAATGAGCAGTTCTTC
TRBD2	many	TRBV28	TRBJ2-5	CASSSVAGGRETQYF	TGTGCCAGCAGCTCTGTAGCGGGAGGGCGAGAGACCCAGTACTTC
NA	NA	TRBV19	TRBJ1-4	CASNFRSSNEKLFF	TGTGCCAGCAACTTTCGCAGTTCTAATGAAAAACTGTTTTTT
NA	NA	TRBV28	TRBJ1-2	CASSPGPSASGYTF	TGTGCCAGCAGCCCGGGACCTTCCGCCAGTGGCTACACCTTC
NA	NA	TRBV5-1	TRBJ2-3	CASSLGRTTDTQYF	TGCGCCAGCAGCTTGGGTAGGACCACAGATACGCAGTATTTT